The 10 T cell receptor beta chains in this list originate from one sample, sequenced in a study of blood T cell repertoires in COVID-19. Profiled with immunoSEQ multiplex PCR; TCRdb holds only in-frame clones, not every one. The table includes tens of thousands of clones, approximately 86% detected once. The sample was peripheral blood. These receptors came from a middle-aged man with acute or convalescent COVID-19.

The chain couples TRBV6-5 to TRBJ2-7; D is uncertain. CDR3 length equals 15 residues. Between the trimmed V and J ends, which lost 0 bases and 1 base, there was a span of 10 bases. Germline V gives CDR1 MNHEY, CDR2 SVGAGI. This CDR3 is CASSYSSRLSYEQYF. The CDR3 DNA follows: TGTGCCAGCAGTTACTCGAGCAGGTTGTCCTACGAGCAGTACTTC.

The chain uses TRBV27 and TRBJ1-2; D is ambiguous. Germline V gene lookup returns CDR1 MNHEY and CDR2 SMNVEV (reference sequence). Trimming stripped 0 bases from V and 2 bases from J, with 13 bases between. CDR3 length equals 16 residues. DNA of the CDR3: TGTGCCAGCAGTTTATCGAGGCCCACCGGGAACTATGGCTACACCTTC. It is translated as CASSLSRPTGNYGYTF.

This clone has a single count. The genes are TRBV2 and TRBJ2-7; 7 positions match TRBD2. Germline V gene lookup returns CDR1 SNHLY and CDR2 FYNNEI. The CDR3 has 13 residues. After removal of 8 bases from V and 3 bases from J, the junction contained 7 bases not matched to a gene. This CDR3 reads CASGGGSIYEQYF. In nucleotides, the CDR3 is TGTGCCAGCGGGGGGGGTTCCATCTACGAGCAGTACTTC.

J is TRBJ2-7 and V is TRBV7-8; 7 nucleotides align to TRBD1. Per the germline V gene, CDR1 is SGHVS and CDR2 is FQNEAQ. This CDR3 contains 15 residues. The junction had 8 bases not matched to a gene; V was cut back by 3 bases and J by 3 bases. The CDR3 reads CASSFSGQSNYEQYF. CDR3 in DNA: TGTGCCAGCAGCTTCTCGGGACAGAGCAACTACGAGCAGTACTTC.

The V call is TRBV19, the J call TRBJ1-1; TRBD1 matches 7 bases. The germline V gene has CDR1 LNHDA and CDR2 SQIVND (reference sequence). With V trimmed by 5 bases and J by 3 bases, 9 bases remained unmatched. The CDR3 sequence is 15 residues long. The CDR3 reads CASSFSGTAHTEAFF. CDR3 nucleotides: TGTGCCAGTAGTTTCTCCGGGACAGCTCACACTGAAGCTTTCTTT.

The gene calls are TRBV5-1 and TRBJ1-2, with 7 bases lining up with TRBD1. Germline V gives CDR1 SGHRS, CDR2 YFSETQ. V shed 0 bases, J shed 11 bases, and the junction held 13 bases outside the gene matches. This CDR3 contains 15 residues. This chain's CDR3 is CASSLDETGRSRYTF. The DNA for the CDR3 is TGCGCCAGCAGCTTGGATGAGACAGGGCGTTCTAGGTACACCTTC.

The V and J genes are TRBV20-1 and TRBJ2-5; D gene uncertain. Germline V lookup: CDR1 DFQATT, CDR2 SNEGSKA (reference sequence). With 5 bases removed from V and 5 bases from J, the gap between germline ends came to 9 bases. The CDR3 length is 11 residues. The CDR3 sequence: CSAPVGETQYF. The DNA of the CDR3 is TGCAGTGCTCCAGTCGGGGAGACCCAGTACTTC.

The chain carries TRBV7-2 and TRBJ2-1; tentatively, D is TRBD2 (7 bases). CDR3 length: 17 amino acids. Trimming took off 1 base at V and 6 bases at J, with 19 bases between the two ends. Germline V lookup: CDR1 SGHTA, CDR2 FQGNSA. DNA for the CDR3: TGTGCCAGCAGCTTAGACGCGGGGGCCACCATACTCAATGAGCAGTTCTTC. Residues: CASSLDAGATILNEQFF.

CDR3 nucleotide sequence: TGCGCCAGCAGCTTGGGACCCTCCGGGACAGGGAATAATCAGCCCCAGCATTTT. The encoded protein is CASSLGPSGTGNNQPQHF. The rearrangement uses TRBV5-1 and TRBJ1-5; 9 positions agree with TRBD1. The CDR3 has 18 amino acids. Germline trimming cut 0 bases from V and 4 bases from J; bases unmatched to any gene: 11. Germline values: CDR1 SGHRS, CDR2 YFSETQ.

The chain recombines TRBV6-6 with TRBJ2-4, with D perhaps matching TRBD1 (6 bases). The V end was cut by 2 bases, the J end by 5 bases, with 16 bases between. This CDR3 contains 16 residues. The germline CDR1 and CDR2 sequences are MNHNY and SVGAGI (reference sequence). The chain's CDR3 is CASSYGGQGWENIQYF. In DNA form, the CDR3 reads TGTGCCAGCAGTTACGGCGGGCAGGGGTGGGAAAACATTCAGTACTTC.